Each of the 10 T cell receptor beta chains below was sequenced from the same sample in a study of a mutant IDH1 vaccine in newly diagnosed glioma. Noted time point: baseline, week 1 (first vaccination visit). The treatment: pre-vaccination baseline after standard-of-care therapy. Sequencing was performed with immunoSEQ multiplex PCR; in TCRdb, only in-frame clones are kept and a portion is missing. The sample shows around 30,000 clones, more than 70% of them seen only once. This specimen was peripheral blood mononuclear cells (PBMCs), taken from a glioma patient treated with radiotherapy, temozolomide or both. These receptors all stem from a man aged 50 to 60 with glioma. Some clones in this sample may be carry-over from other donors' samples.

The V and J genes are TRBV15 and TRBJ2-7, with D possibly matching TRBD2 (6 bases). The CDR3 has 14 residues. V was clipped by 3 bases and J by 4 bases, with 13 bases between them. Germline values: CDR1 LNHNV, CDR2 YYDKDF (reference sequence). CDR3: CATSSRGNYYEQYF. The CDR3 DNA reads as TGTGCCACCAGCAGCCGGGGGAATTATTACGAGCAGTACTTC.

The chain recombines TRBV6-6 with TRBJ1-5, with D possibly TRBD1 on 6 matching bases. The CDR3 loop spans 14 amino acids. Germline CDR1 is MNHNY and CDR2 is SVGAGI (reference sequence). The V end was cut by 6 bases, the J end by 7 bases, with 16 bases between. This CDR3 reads CASSPLGGQQPQHF. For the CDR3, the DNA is TGTGCCAGCAGCCCCCTCGGGGGGCAACAGCCCCAGCATTTT.

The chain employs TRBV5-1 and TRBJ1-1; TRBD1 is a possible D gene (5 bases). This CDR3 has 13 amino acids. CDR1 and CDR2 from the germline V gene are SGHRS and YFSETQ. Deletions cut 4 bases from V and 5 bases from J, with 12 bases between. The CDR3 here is CASSEGTGTEAFF. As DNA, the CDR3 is TGCGCCAGCAGCGAGGGGACTGGAACTGAAGCTTTCTTT. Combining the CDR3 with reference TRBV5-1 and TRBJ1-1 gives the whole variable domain KAGVTQTPRYLIKTRGQQVTLSCSPISGHRSVSWYQQTPGQGLQFLFEYFSETQRNKGNFPGRFSGRQFSNSRSEMNVSTLELGDSALYLCASSEGTGTEAFFGQGTRLTVV.

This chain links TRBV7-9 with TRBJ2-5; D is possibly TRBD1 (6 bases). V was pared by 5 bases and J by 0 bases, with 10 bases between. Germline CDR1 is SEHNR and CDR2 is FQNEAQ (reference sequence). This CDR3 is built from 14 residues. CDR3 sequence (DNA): TGTGCCAGCAGCCCCAGGGGTTACCAAGAGACCCAGTACTTC. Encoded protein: CASSPRGYQETQYF.

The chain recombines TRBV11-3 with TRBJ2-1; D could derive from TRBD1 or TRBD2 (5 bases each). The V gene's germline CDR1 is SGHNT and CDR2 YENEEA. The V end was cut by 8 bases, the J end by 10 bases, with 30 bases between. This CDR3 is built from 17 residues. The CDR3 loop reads CASGGKLGQGLTGEQFF. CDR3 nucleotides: TGTGCCAGCGGAGGAAAATTGGGGCAGGGCCTTACTGGCGAGCAGTTCTTC. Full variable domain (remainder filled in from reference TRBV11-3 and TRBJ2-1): EAGVVQSPRYKIIEKKQPVAFWCNPISGHNTLYWYLQNLGQGPELLIRYENEEAVDDSQLPKDRFSAERLKGVDSTLKIQPAELGDSAVYLCASGGKLGQGLTGEQFFGPGTRLTVL.

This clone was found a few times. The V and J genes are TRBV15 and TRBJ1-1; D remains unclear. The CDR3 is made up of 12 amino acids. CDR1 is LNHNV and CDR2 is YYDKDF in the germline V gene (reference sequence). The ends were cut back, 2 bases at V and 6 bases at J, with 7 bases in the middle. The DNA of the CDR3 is TGTGCCACCAGCAGATCCTGGGCTGAAGCTTTCTTT. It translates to CATSRSWAEAFF.

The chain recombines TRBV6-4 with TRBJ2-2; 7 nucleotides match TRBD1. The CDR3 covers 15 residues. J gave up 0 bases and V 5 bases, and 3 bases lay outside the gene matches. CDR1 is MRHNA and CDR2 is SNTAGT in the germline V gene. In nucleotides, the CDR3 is TGTGCCAGCAGTCCCGGGACAGCGAACACCGGGGAGCTGTTTTTT. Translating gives CASSPGTANTGELFF.

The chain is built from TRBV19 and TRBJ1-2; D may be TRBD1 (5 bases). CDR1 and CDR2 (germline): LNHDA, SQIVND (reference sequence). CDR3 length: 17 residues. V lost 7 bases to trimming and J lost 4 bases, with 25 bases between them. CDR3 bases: TGTGCCAGTACCCTCAACTCCCAGGGTACACTAATCTATGGCTACACCTTC. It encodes CASTLNSQGTLIYGYTF. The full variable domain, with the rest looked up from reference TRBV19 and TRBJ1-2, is DGGITQSPKYLFRKEGQNVTLSCEQNLNHDAMYWYRQDPGQGLRLIYYSQIVNDFQKGDIAEGYSVSREKKESFPLTVTSAQKNPTAFYLCASTLNSQGTLIYGYTFGSGTRLTVV.

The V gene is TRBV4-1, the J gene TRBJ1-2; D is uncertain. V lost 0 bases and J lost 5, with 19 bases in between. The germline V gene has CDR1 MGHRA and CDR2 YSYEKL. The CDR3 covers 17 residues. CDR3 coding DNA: TGCGCCAGCAGCCAAGATGCAAGTGAGGCAGCTCCGTATGGCTACACCTTC. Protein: CASSQDASEAAPYGYTF.

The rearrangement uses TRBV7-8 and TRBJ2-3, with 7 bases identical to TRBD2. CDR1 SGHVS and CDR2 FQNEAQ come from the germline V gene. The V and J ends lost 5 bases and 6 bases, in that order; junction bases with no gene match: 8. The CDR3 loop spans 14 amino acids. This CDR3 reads CASSPREGRDTQYF. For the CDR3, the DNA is TGTGCCAGCAGCCCCAGGGAGGGCCGGGATACGCAGTATTTT.